This passage covers 30 T cell receptor beta chains from one sample sequenced in a study of cytomegalovirus exposure and HLA in healthy donors. Researchers ran the PCR with 60 Vbeta and 13 Jbeta primers. The assay was immunoSEQ multiplex PCR, and TCRdb's table has in-frame clones only and misses some. The sample records approximately 110,000 clones, less than 80% being singletons. The source material was PBMCs. The receptors stem from a man aged 50-60 years in good health and CMV-seronegative.

In this sample, this clone turned up a few times. The chain couples TRBV28 to TRBJ1-1, with TRBD1 matching 7 bases. Germline-derived CDR1 and CDR2 are MDHEN and SYDVKM. This CDR3 comprises 16 residues. The J segment lost 6 bases and the V segment lost 2 bases, leaving 12 bases of the junction unmatched. DNA of the CDR3: TGTGCCAGCAGTTTACGAGGGGGCGTAAGAGAGCCTGAAGCTTTCTTT. It encodes CASSLRGGVREPEAFF.

This clone was observed once. This rearrangement joins TRBV4-2 to TRBJ2-3; 12 bases agree with TRBD2. CDR1 LGHNA and CDR2 YNFKEQ come from the germline V gene. CDR3 length: 16 amino acids. The trim removed 4 bases at V and 0 bases at J, leaving 2 bases unmatched. Here the CDR3 reads CASSLGLAGSTDTQYF. CDR3 sequence (DNA): TGTGCCAGCAGCCTTGGACTAGCGGGGAGCACAGATACGCAGTATTTT.

The rearrangement links TRBV4-3 to TRBJ2-3; 11 bases line up with TRBD2. The V segment lost 1 base and the J segment 5 bases; nucleotides outside the gene matches: 8. The CDR3 has 17 amino acids. CDR1 LGHNA and CDR2 YSLEER come from the germline V gene. DNA for the CDR3: TGCGCCAGCAGCCAAGTTCTTAGCGGGGGGGTAAAAGATACGCAGTATTTT. As protein: CASSQVLSGGVKDTQYF.

The CDR3 loop reads CATSREGRDYSYTF. The CDR3 DNA reads TGTGCCACCAGCAGGGAGGGCCGGGATTATAGCTACACCTTC. The V call is TRBV15, the J call TRBJ1-2, with D uncertain. Germline CDR1 reads LNHNV; CDR2 reads YYDKDF (reference sequence). Trimming took off 3 bases at V and 9 bases at J, with 17 bases between the two ends. The length of the CDR3 is 14 residues.

The chain couples TRBV6-1 to TRBJ2-5; TRBD2 matches at 7 bases. The CDR3 extends over 13 amino acids. J was trimmed by 5 bases and V by 10 bases; bases with no gene match: 10. From germline, CDR1 is MNHNS and CDR2 SASEGT. CDR3 sequence: CATGNGRGETQYF. The CDR3 DNA sequence: TGTGCCACCGGAAATGGGCGGGGGGAGACCCAGTACTTC.

The chain joins TRBV10-3 to TRBJ2-1; 12 nucleotides line up with TRBD2. V shed 0 bases and J 7 bases; nucleotides not matched to a gene: 4. This CDR3 is 16 amino acids long. Germline V CDR1 and CDR2: ENHRY, SYGVKD. The CDR3 nucleotides are TGTGCCATCAGTGAGTCCCTAGCGGGGGGGGCGAATGAGCAGTTCTTC. This sequence encodes CAISESLAGGANEQFF.

The chain uses TRBV5-1 and TRBJ2-3; 10 bases are shared with TRBD2. The CDR3 length is 18 residues. With V trimmed by 2 bases and J by 0 bases, 9 bases remained unmatched. Germline lookup yields CDR1 SGHRS and CDR2 YFSETQ. The CDR3 sequence: CASSLQTSGPPSTDTQYF. CDR3 DNA: TGCGCCAGCAGCTTACAGACTAGCGGGCCCCCTAGCACAGATACGCAGTATTTT.

The gene calls are TRBV7-9 and TRBJ1-2, with 7 nucleotides matching TRBD1. CDR3 length equals 12 residues. Germline-derived CDR1 and CDR2 are SEHNR and FQNEAQ (reference sequence). V gave up 5 bases and J gave up 8 bases; unmatched junction bases: 5. In nucleotides, the CDR3 is TGTGCCAGCAGCGGAGACAGGGACGGCTACACCTTC. The encoded protein is CASSGDRDGYTF.

This clone was seen a handful of times. This sequence joins TRBV11-1 and TRBJ1-1; D uncertain. Trimming left V 3 bases short and J 1 base short, with 21 bases between. Germline values: CDR1 SGHAT, CDR2 FQDESV (reference sequence). CDR3 length equals 18 residues. The CDR3 protein is CASSFDRLRRRWNTEAFF. For the CDR3, the DNA is TGTGCCAGCAGCTTCGACCGACTGAGGCGGAGGTGGAACACTGAAGCTTTCTTT.

This chain links TRBV5-1 with TRBJ2-1; 7 bases fit TRBD1. Losses at the gene ends were 0 bases for V and 4 bases for J; bases not matched to a gene: 7. CDR1 and CDR2 (germline): SGHRS, YFSETQ. The CDR3 length is 16 residues. The CDR3 DNA sequence: TGCGCCAGCAGCTTGGCCGGGACAGAGGAGTACAATGAGCAGTTCTTC. This codes for CASSLAGTEEYNEQFF. Together with reference TRBV5-1 and TRBJ2-1, the CDR3 gives the full variable domain: KAGVTQTPRYLIKTRGQQVTLSCSPISGHRSVSWYQQTPGQGLQFLFEYFSETQRNKGNFPGRFSGRQFSNSRSEMNVSTLELGDSALYLCASSLAGTEEYNEQFFGPGTRLTVL.

The chain has TRBV19 and TRBJ2-1; maybe TRBD2 (5 bases). The V end was cut by 3 bases, the J end by 0 bases, with 9 bases between. CDR3 length: 15 amino acids. Germline V gene lookup returns CDR1 LNHDA and CDR2 SQIVND (reference sequence). The DNA for the CDR3 is TGTGCCAGTAGTATTGGCACTAGCTCCTACAATGAGCAGTTCTTC. Its translation: CASSIGTSSYNEQFF.

The V call is TRBV5-1, the J call TRBJ1-4; 8 bases are shared with TRBD1. The V gene end was trimmed by 0 bases and the J gene end by 7 bases; junction bases not matched to a gene: 5. CDR3 length equals 15 residues. Germline CDR1 reads SGHRS; CDR2 reads YFSETQ. In nucleotides, the CDR3 is TGCGCCAGCAGCTTGGGGACAGGGAACTTTGAAAAACTGTTTTTT. Encoded protein: CASSLGTGNFEKLFF.

The DNA of the CDR3 is TGCGCCAGCAGCCAATCGGGACATAGCTACAATGAGCAGTTCTTC. Residues: CASSQSGHSYNEQFF. This rearrangement joins TRBV4-1 to TRBJ2-1, with D perhaps matching TRBD1 (6 bases). CDR3 length: 15 residues. Between the trimmed V and J ends, which lost 2 bases and 3 bases, there was a span of 11 bases. Germline V gene lookup returns CDR1 MGHRA and CDR2 YSYEKL.

This rearrangement joins TRBV19 to TRBJ1-2; 7 bases fit TRBD1. Germline V gene data show CDR1 as LNHDA and CDR2 as SQIVND (reference sequence). This CDR3 has 14 residues. V trimming: 1 base; J trimming: 8 bases; junction bases outside the gene matches: 7. Here the CDR3 DNA reads TGTGCCAGTAGTATAGGACAGGGAAGCGACGGCTACACCTTC. This codes for CASSIGQGSDGYTF.

This chain joins TRBV28 and TRBJ1-1; 10 nucleotides match TRBD1. J gave up 5 bases and V 7 bases, and 10 bases lay outside the gene matches. Germline V CDR1 and CDR2: MDHEN, SYDVKM. The CDR3 spans 15 residues. This chain's CDR3 is CASNLPEGQGTEAFF. CDR3 DNA sequence: TGTGCCAGCAACCTACCCGAGGGACAGGGGACTGAAGCTTTCTTT.

The chain is built from TRBV7-6 and TRBJ2-5, with TRBD2 identical over 7 bases. Germline values: CDR1 SGHVS, CDR2 FNYEAQ. V gave up 0 bases and J gave up 5 bases; unmatched junction bases: 9. This CDR3 has 16 amino acids. The DNA for the CDR3 is TGTGCCAGCAGCTTAGCGTGGAGGGAGGGGAGCGAGACCCAGTACTTC. The encoded protein is CASSLAWREGSETQYF.

The chain uses TRBV5-1 and TRBJ2-3; D is possibly TRBD2 (5 bases). Looked up from germline, CDR1 is SGHRS and CDR2 is YFSETQ. The V end was cut by 1 base, the J end by 3 bases, with 24 bases between. The CDR3 totals 19 residues. CDR3 residues: CASSLRRVGVDGITDTQYF. Written as DNA, the CDR3 is TGCGCCAGCAGCTTGCGTCGGGTGGGCGTCGACGGGATAACAGATACGCAGTATTTT.

The chain couples TRBV4-1 to TRBJ2-2, with 14 nucleotides matching TRBD2. CDR3 size: 17 residues. Trimming took 1 base from V and 5 from J; bases not matched to a gene: 3. Germline assignment: CDR1 MGHRA and CDR2 YSYEKL. The CDR3 DNA reads as TGCGCCAGCAGCCAAGGACTAGCGGGGGGGCGAACCGGGGAGCTGTTTTTT. This translates into CASSQGLAGGRTGELFF.

The chain joins TRBV11-1 to TRBJ1-4; TRBD1 matches 7 bases. Trimming removed 5 bases from V and 4 bases from J; junction bases left unmatched: 1. Germline lookup yields CDR1 SGHAT and CDR2 FQDESV (reference sequence). The length of the CDR3 is 13 residues. This CDR3 reads CASSDRVNEKLFF. The CDR3 DNA sequence: TGTGCCAGCAGCGACAGGGTTAATGAAAAACTGTTTTTT.

The CDR3 nucleotides are TGTGCCATCAGTGCCCGACTAGGATTGCTGAGCACAGATACGCAGTATTTT. It yields the protein CAISARLGLLSTDTQYF. The chain couples TRBV10-3 to TRBJ2-3; a possible D gene is TRBD2 (6 bases). The germline V gene encodes CDR1 ENHRY and CDR2 SYGVKD. The CDR3 runs to 17 residues. The V end was cut by 4 bases, the J end by 0 bases, with 17 bases between.

The chain uses TRBV30 and TRBJ1-5, with 8 positions matching TRBD1. V lost 8 bases and J lost 3; bases outside the gene matches: 6. The CDR3 has 13 residues. CDR1 and CDR2 from the germline V gene are GTSNPN and SVGIG (reference sequence). The CDR3 here is CAGTGGLNQPQHF. CDR3 nucleotide sequence: TGTGCCGGTACAGGGGGTCTCAATCAGCCCCAGCATTTT.

The chain has TRBV30 and TRBJ2-7; TRBD2 agrees at 8 bases. The CDR3 contains 17 residues. V was clipped by 0 bases and J by 5 bases; unmatched bases: 15. Germline-derived CDR1 and CDR2 are GTSNPN and SVGIG (reference sequence). The CDR3 sequence is CAWSVGTSGTRGNEQYF. The CDR3 DNA is TGTGCCTGGAGTGTAGGTACTAGCGGTACTAGGGGGAACGAGCAGTACTTC.

Points on this clone: Other DNA sequences of this sample code for an identical CDR3. This sequence joins TRBV9 and TRBJ2-5, with a tentative D call TRBD1 (6 bases). V lost 0 bases and J 4 bases, leaving 10 bases between the germline ends. Germline V gene lookup returns CDR1 SGDLS and CDR2 YYNGEE. This CDR3 has 14 residues. The CDR3 protein is CASSVGAGAETQYF. The CDR3 region has the DNA TGTGCCAGCAGCGTAGGGGCAGGGGCAGAGACCCAGTACTTC.

This chain joins TRBV28 and TRBJ1-4; TRBD1 matches 11 bases. Germline lookup yields CDR1 MDHEN and CDR2 SYDVKM. The CDR3 covers 15 residues. V lost 8 bases and J lost 6; bases outside the gene matches: 8. CDR3 coding DNA: TGTGCCAGCCAAGGAGGGACAGGGGGACATGAAAAACTGTTTTTT. It specifies CASQGGTGGHEKLFF.

V is TRBV6-6 and J is TRBJ1-3; 7 bases are shared with TRBD1. The junction had 4 bases not matched to a gene; V was cut back by 5 bases and J by 0 bases. CDR3 length: 15 amino acids. Per germline, CDR1 MNHNY and CDR2 SVGAGI (reference sequence). CDR3: CASSGQVFSGNTIYF. The CDR3 coding sequence is TGTGCCAGCAGTGGACAGGTCTTCTCTGGAAACACCATATATTTT.

The chain recombines TRBV6-4 with TRBJ2-3; 13 bases agree with TRBD2. Looked up from germline, CDR1 is MRHNA and CDR2 is SNTAGT. The trim removed 0 bases at V and 4 bases at J, leaving 1 base unmatched. The CDR3 has 16 residues. CDR3 in amino acids: CASSDSLAGGPDTQYF. The CDR3 DNA is TGTGCCAGCAGTGACTCACTAGCGGGGGGGCCAGATACGCAGTATTTT.

This chain uses TRBV19 with TRBJ2-1; 10 positions agree with TRBD2. J was trimmed by 1 base and V by 6 bases; bases with no gene match: 3. CDR3 length: 15 residues. In germline, CDR1 is LNHDA, CDR2 SQIVND (reference sequence). CDR3 in DNA: TGTGCCAGTAGCTATAGCGGGGGGTCCTACAATGAGCAGTTCTTC. It encodes CASSYSGGSYNEQFF.

The chain links TRBV10-3 to TRBJ2-7, with D possibly being TRBD2 (5 bases). Germline loops: CDR1 ENHRY, CDR2 SYGVKD. The V end lost 4 bases, the J end lost 6 bases, and 13 bases lay between the germline ends. CDR3 length: 13 amino acids. The CDR3 sequence is CAISVNAGSEQYF. CDR3 DNA sequence: TGTGCCATCAGTGTGAACGCGGGCTCCGAGCAGTACTTC.

The chain links TRBV19 to TRBJ2-1; 9 bases match TRBD2. Germline V lookup: CDR1 LNHDA, CDR2 SQIVND (reference sequence). J was trimmed by 5 bases and V by 11 bases; bases with no gene match: 13. The CDR3 extends over 15 amino acids. The CDR3 bases are TGTGCCGCCGGTCGGGGGAGCGGGAGGAACAATGAGCAGTTCTTC. Residues: CAAGRGSGRNNEQFF.

The chain employs TRBV18 and TRBJ2-7, with a tentative D call TRBD1 (5 bases). The germline gives CDR1 KGHSH, CDR2 LQKENI. Trimming took off 5 bases at V and 10 bases at J, with 15 bases between the two ends. The CDR3 totals 12 residues. The CDR3, as DNA: TGTGCCAGCTCAGAAGGGGCGCTGCGACAGTACGTC. This translates into CASSEGALRQYV.